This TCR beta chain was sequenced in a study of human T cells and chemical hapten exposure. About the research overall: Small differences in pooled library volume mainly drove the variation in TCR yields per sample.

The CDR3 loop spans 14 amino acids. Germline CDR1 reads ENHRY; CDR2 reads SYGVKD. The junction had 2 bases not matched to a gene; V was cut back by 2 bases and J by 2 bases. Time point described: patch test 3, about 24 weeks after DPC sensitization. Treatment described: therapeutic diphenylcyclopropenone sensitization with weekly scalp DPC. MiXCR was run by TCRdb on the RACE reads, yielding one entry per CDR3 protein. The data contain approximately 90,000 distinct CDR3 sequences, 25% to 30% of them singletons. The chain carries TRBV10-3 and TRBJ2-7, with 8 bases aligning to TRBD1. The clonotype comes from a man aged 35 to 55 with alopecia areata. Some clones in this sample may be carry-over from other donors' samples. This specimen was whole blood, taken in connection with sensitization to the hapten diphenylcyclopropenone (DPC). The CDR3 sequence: CAISEDRGTYEQYF. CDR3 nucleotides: TGTGCCATCAGTGAGGACAGGGGAACCTACGAGCAGTACTTC.